The TCR beta chain described here comes from a study of blood T cell repertoires in COVID-19. CDR3 length equals 13 residues. Germline V gene lookup returns CDR1 SQVTM and CDR2 ANQGSEA. After removal of 7 bases from V and 2 bases from J, the junction contained 7 bases not matched to a gene. This table comes from immunoSEQ multiplex PCR, and its TCRdb copy is limited to in-frame clones, with some not included. The profile covers a few hundred thousand clones, with approximately 91% appearing a single time and 0.94% taken by the ten largest. The chain uses TRBV29-1 and TRBJ1-1; 7 bases match TRBD1. The sequenced sample consisted of peripheral blood. The sequence was obtained from a woman aged 40 to 49 who had recovered from COVID-19. The CDR3 protein is CSAAGQVNTEAFF. DNA for the CDR3: TGCAGCGCCGCAGGACAGGTTAACACTGAAGCTTTCTTT. The full variable domain, rest sourced from reference TRBV29-1 and TRBJ1-1, is SAVISQKPSRDICQRGTSLTIQCQVDSQVTMMFWYRQQPGQSLTLIATANQGSEATYESGFVIDKFPISRPNLTFSTLTVSNMSPEDSSIYLCSAAGQVNTEAFFGQGTRLTVV.